Below, 2 T cell receptor beta chains from the same sample are listed, as sequenced in a study of HIV-infected children after antiretroviral therapy interruption. RNA-based 3' RACE libraries used unique molecular identifiers. TCRdb independently ran MiXCR on the 3' RACE reads; one entry per CDR3 protein. The profile shows more than 35,000 distinct CDR3 sequences, over 6% of them singletons. Treatment indicated: PENTA 11 planned treatment interruption arm or continuous ART arm. This sample comprised CD45RA+ CD4+ T cells from PBMCs, pooled from several time points, obtained from a donor given antiretroviral therapy, either interrupted or continuous. Documented subset: naive CD4+ CD45RA+ CD45RO- T cells. The source is a pool of human donors with HIV.

Many counts were recorded for this clonotype. CDR3 protein: CASSAQGAGELFF. The CDR3 nucleotides are TGTGCCAGCAGTGCCCAAGGGGCCGGGGAGCTGTTTTTT. V gene TRBV28 combines with J gene TRBJ2-2; a weak D match, TRBD1 (5 bases). The V and J ends lost 5 bases and 6 bases respectively, with 10 bases between them. Per the germline V gene, CDR1 is MDHEN and CDR2 is SYDVKM. CDR3 size: 13 residues.

This clonotype was counted at least ten times. This rearrangement joins TRBV24-1 to TRBJ2-3, with no clear D. Trimming cost V 12 bases and J 2 bases, with 23 bases left between them. In germline, CDR1 is KGHDR, CDR2 SFDVKD. The CDR3 runs to 16 residues. The CDR3 sequence: CASSAGSRENTDTQYF. The CDR3 bases are TGTGCCTCGTCCGCCGGGTCCCGAGAAAACACAGATACGCAGTATTTT.